Shown below are 26 T cell receptor beta chains from a single sample sequenced in a study of blood T cell repertoires in COVID-19. Sequencing used immunoSEQ multiplex PCR; TCRdb keeps in-frame clones, though not all of them. The sample carries approximately 240,000 clones, 70% to 90% recorded once. Sequenced sample: peripheral blood. These TCRs come from a young woman who had recovered from COVID-19.

V is TRBV21-1 and J is TRBJ2-2; TRBD1 reflects the table's D call only, with no check against the DNA. TRBV21-1 is listed as a pseudogene. CDR3 size: 19 residues. The chain's CDR3 is CASSKGTGQGDGDTGELFF. CDR3 in DNA: TGTGCCAGCAGCAAAGGTACCGGACAGGGGGATGGGGACACCGGGGAGCTGTTTTTT.

The chain joins TRBV6-6 to TRBJ1-2, with TRBD1 matching over 9 bases. Germline V gives CDR1 MNHNY, CDR2 SVGAGI (reference sequence). V lost 7 bases to trimming and J lost 5 bases; unmatched junction nucleotides: 5. This CDR3 region has 13 residues. CDR3 loop: CASTGQGTYGYTF. For the CDR3, the DNA is TGTGCCAGCACCGGACAGGGGACGTATGGCTACACCTTC.

This clone was recorded only once. Germline is not matched at one junction end, which may reflect a read error. This chain connects TRBV7-2 to TRBJ2-7, with 9 positions matching TRBD1. The CDR3 totals 15 residues. The germline gives CDR1 SGHTA, CDR2 FQGNSA. CDR3 sequence: CASTLPGQGSHEQYF. In DNA, the CDR3 is TGTGCCAGCACCTTACCGGGACAGGGTTCCCACGAGCAGTACTTC.

The chain uses TRBV6-6 and TRBJ1-6; TRBD1 might be the D (5 bases). Trimming took off 6 bases at V and 7 bases at J, with 16 bases between the two ends. Germline lookup yields CDR1 MNHNY and CDR2 SVGAGI (reference sequence). The CDR3 contains 15 residues. The CDR3 sequence: CASSYQGVGNSPLHF. The CDR3 DNA follows: TGTGCCAGCAGCTACCAAGGGGTGGGGAATTCACCCCTCCACTTT.

This clone was detected a few times. The V gene is TRBV7-3, the J gene TRBJ2-1; 9 bases line up with TRBD2. CDR3 length equals 14 residues. The V gene end was trimmed by 7 bases and the J gene end by 2 bases; junction bases not matched to a gene: 3. Germline loops: CDR1 SGHTA, CDR2 FQGTGA. The CDR3 here is CASKSSGAYNEQFF. CDR3 bases: TGTGCCAGCAAGTCTAGCGGGGCCTACAATGAGCAGTTCTTC.

The sample holds a few counts of this clone. This chain joins TRBV11-3 and TRBJ2-3, with 12 positions matching TRBD1. Germline values: CDR1 SGHNT, CDR2 YENEEA. The CDR3 extends over 15 amino acids. The V gene end was trimmed by 5 bases and the J gene end by 5 bases; junction bases not matched to a gene: 5. The CDR3 reads CASSRGQGARDTQYF. In nucleotides, the CDR3 is TGTGCCAGCAGCCGGGGACAGGGGGCGAGAGATACGCAGTATTTT.

With respect to this clone: This sample includes further DNA sequences coding for the same CDR3. The V and J genes are TRBV7-2 and TRBJ1-2; the match to TRBD1 covers 10 bases. Germline CDR1 and CDR2: SGHTA and FQGNSA. V was pared by 5 bases and J by 5 bases, with 5 bases of the junction left unmatched. The CDR3 totals 14 residues. CDR3 residues: CASSPWTGGYGYTF. For the CDR3, the DNA is TGTGCCAGCAGCCCATGGACAGGGGGATATGGCTACACCTTC.

This clone was recorded only once. V gene TRBV5-1 combines with J gene TRBJ2-5; a possible D gene is TRBD2 (6 bases). This CDR3 has 16 amino acids. Trimming pared 0 bases from V and 1 base from J, leaving 13 bases between. Germline-derived CDR1 and CDR2 are SGHRS and YFSETQ. The CDR3 sequence is CASSLAPSVSQETQYF. CDR3 sequence (DNA): TGCGCCAGCAGCTTGGCCCCTAGCGTTAGCCAAGAGACCCAGTACTTC.

This clone turned up a few times. The chain carries TRBV15 and TRBJ2-1, with D possibly matching TRBD1 (6 bases). The CDR3 spans 16 residues. Trimming pared 5 bases from V and 8 bases from J, leaving 22 bases between. Germline-derived CDR1 and CDR2 are LNHNV and YYDKDF (reference sequence). In DNA form, the CDR3 reads TGTGCCACCAGCCCTAGGAGTCCGGACACAGGGTATGAGCAGTTCTTC. This encodes CATSPRSPDTGYEQFF.

This chain uses TRBV19 with TRBJ1-2; D uncertain. Germline V gene lookup returns CDR1 LNHDA and CDR2 SQIVND (reference sequence). This CDR3 is 13 amino acids long. Trimming pared 2 bases from V and 2 bases from J, leaving 6 bases between. The CDR3 DNA is TGTGCCAGTAGTATACAGACAAACTATGGCTACACCTTC. This translates into CASSIQTNYGYTF.

J is TRBJ1-2 and V is TRBV3-1 (or the pseudogene TRBV3-2); D is ambiguous. V gave up 0 bases and J gave up 8 bases, with 16 bases separating them. This CDR3 has 15 residues. CDR1 and CDR2 (germline): LGHDT, YNNKEL (reference sequence). Here the CDR3 reads CASSQEGGRLGGYTF. In DNA, the CDR3 is TGTGCCAGCAGCCAAGAAGGAGGCAGGCTCGGGGGCTACACCTTC.

The DNA for the CDR3 is TGCGCCAGCAGCTTCCTTCTGACCGGGGAGCTGTTTTTT. This encodes CASSFLLTGELFF. The J gene is TRBJ2-2, the V gene TRBV5-1; D remains unclear. The germline CDR1 and CDR2 sequences are SGHRS and YFSETQ. The CDR3 is 13 residues long. Trimming shortened V by 2 bases and J by 5 bases, and 7 bases separated the two germline ends.

V and J are TRBV11-2 and TRBJ1-5, with TRBD1 as a possible D gene (6 bases). Germline values: CDR1 SGHAT, CDR2 FQNNGV. The V and J ends lost 0 bases and 3 bases respectively, with 9 bases between them. The CDR3 runs to 15 residues. CDR3 protein: CASSLEQGANQPQHF. For the CDR3, the DNA is TGTGCCAGCAGCTTAGAACAGGGCGCCAATCAGCCCCAGCATTTT.

This sequence joins TRBV5-1 and TRBJ1-1; D is unclear. Germline loops: CDR1 SGHRS, CDR2 YFSETQ. This CDR3 comprises 11 residues. The V and J ends lost 6 bases and 5 bases respectively, with 8 bases between them. CDR3: CASNGGTEAFF. CDR3 in DNA: TGCGCCAGCAACGGAGGGACTGAAGCTTTCTTT. Full variable domain (remainder filled in from reference TRBV5-1 and TRBJ1-1): KAGVTQTPRYLIKTRGQQVTLSCSPISGHRSVSWYQQTPGQGLQFLFEYFSETQRNKGNFPGRFSGRQFSNSRSEMNVSTLELGDSALYLCASNGGTEAFFGQGTRLTVV.

Worth noting for this clone: At the DNA level, this CDR3 is encoded by other sequences in the same sample as well. The gene calls are TRBV4-1 and TRBJ2-3; D is unresolved. There are 14 residues in the CDR3. V lost 1 base, J lost 3 bases, and 8 bases lay in between. CDR1 MGHRA and CDR2 YSYEKL come from the germline V gene. CDR3 residues: CASSQGPGTDTQYF. As DNA, the CDR3 is TGCGCCAGCAGCCAAGGGCCGGGTACAGATACGCAGTATTTT.

V usage is TRBV3-1 (or the pseudogene TRBV3-2) and J usage is TRBJ2-7, with 7 bases lining up with TRBD1. CDR1 is LGHDT and CDR2 is YNNKEL in the germline V gene (reference sequence). The CDR3 contains 16 residues. The V segment lost 4 bases and the J segment 1 base; nucleotides outside the gene matches: 10. CDR3 sequence: CASSLSGSGGSYEQYF. For the CDR3, the DNA is TGTGCCAGCAGCCTGTCCGGGTCAGGGGGATCCTACGAGCAGTACTTC.

The J gene is TRBJ1-5, the V gene TRBV7-2; the D gene is possibly TRBD1 (5 bases). The germline gives CDR1 SGHTA, CDR2 FQGNSA. V lost 3 bases and J lost 6, with 9 bases in between. The CDR3 consists of 13 residues. CDR3 sequence reads: CASSFRELQPQHF. CDR3 bases: TGTGCCAGCAGCTTCAGGGAACTTCAGCCCCAGCATTTT.

The V call is TRBV4-1, the J call TRBJ1-2, with D uncertain. V was shortened by 0 bases and J by 5 bases, with 16 bases between the two germline ends. Germline loops: CDR1 MGHRA, CDR2 YSYEKL. The CDR3 is 16 residues long. CDR3 nucleotides: TGCGCCAGCAGCCAAGATCCCCCGGGGTTGTCATATGGCTACACCTTC. It yields the protein CASSQDPPGLSYGYTF.

V is TRBV19 and J is TRBJ2-2, with 8 nucleotides matching TRBD1. The trim removed 9 bases at V and 5 bases at J, leaving 8 bases unmatched. The CDR3 covers 14 residues. CDR1 is LNHDA, CDR2 SQIVND, per germline (reference sequence). The CDR3 is CASRRGQGTGELFF. The CDR3, as DNA: TGTGCCAGCCGCAGGGGGCAAGGTACCGGGGAGCTGTTTTTT.

This chain uses TRBV10-1 with TRBJ2-2; D might be TRBD2 (6 bases). V lost 6 bases to trimming and J lost 7 bases, with 15 bases between them. CDR3 length equals 14 residues. The germline V gene encodes CDR1 WNHNN and CDR2 SYGVQD (reference sequence). CDR3 DNA sequence: TGCGCCAGCAGCCATACGGGGGAGGTCGGGGAGCTGTTTTTT. Its protein product is CASSHTGEVGELFF.

The rearrangement uses TRBV9 and TRBJ1-3; TRBD1 aligns across 8 bases. CDR1 and CDR2 from the germline V gene are SGDLS and YYNGEE. The ends lost 4 bases at V and 0 bases at J; junction bases unmatched: 9. The CDR3 runs 17 residues. CDR3 loop: CASSSRTGRNSGNTIYF. CDR3 nucleotides: TGTGCCAGCAGCTCCAGGACAGGGCGGAACTCTGGAAACACCATATATTTT.

This chain links TRBV27 with TRBJ2-5; TRBD1 aligns across 8 bases. After removal of 0 bases from V and 0 bases from J, the junction contained 9 bases not matched to a gene. Germline CDR1 reads MNHEY; CDR2 reads SMNVEV (reference sequence). The CDR3 has 18 amino acids. CDR3 in amino acids: CASSLSGRQGRYQETQYF. CDR3 DNA sequence: TGTGCCAGCAGTTTATCCGGACGACAGGGGAGGTACCAAGAGACCCAGTACTTC.

The chain joins TRBV5-6 to TRBJ1-6; 7 bases are shared with TRBD1. With 4 bases clipped from V and 6 bases from J, the junction kept 4 bases outside the gene matches. This CDR3 spans 14 amino acids. Germline-derived CDR1 and CDR2 are SGHDT and YYEEEE. CDR3 DNA: TGTGCCAGCAGCCCGACAGGGATTAATTCACCCCTCCACTTT. It yields the protein CASSPTGINSPLHF.

This chain joins TRBV28 and TRBJ2-3; 9 bases are shared with TRBD1. The germline V gene encodes CDR1 MDHEN and CDR2 SYDVKM. The CDR3 sequence is 16 residues long. Unmatched junction bases numbered 10, after V lost 6 bases and J lost 3 bases. In DNA, the CDR3 is TGTGCCAGCAGCGAAACCGGGACAGGGATAACAGATACGCAGTATTTT. Its translation is CASSETGTGITDTQYF.

The chain joins TRBV5-1 to TRBJ1-2, with 7 bases fitting TRBD1. With V trimmed by 0 bases and J by 4 bases, 3 bases remained unmatched. Per the germline V gene, CDR1 is SGHRS and CDR2 is YFSETQ. The CDR3 consists of 14 residues. The CDR3 reads CASSLAGTAYGYTF. For the CDR3, the DNA is TGCGCCAGCAGCTTGGCCGGGACAGCCTATGGCTACACCTTC.

J is TRBJ1-3 and V is TRBV6-5; D unresolved. Between the trimmed V and J ends, which lost 5 bases and 4 bases, there was a span of 12 bases. The V gene's germline CDR1 is MNHEY and CDR2 SVGAGI. This CDR3 spans 14 amino acids. CDR3 loop: CASSIERAGNTIYF. The CDR3 DNA is TGTGCCAGCAGTATCGAGCGCGCAGGAAACACCATATATTTT.